This TCR beta chain comes out of a study of TIL therapy for anti-PD-1-resistant metastatic lung cancer. Across the study: Patients then received nivolumab; progressors got lymphodepletion, TIL and IL-2.

Germline V lookup: CDR1 SNHLY, CDR2 FYNNEI. The CDR3 is 14 residues long. V was clipped by 4 bases and J by 4 bases; unmatched bases: 4. Time point reported: pre-treatment sample, taken before nivolumab and TIL therapy. This was the immunoSEQ v3 assay. Using immunoSEQ multiplex PCR, the repertoire was profiled, and TCRdb retains in-frame clones only, with some absent. The repertoire includes more than 35,000 clones, around four fifths of them detected once, and approximately 6% sits in the top ten. Overall study results and limits: This highly selected cohort may not generalize to typical lung cancer patients.

Details on this clone: Antigen: not known.

This receptor was obtained from a person between 30 and 79 years old with non-small cell lung cancer. This chain links TRBV2 with TRBJ1-1; 9 positions agree with TRBD1. The specimen comprised blood, sampled at baseline. CDR3 amino acids: CASSVRQGVTEAFF. The CDR3 DNA is TGTGCCAGCAGTGTACGACAGGGGGTCACTGAAGCTTTCTTT. Full variable domain (missing parts from reference TRBV2 and TRBJ1-1): EPEVTQTPSHQVTQMGQEVILRCVPISNHLYFYWYRQILGQKVEFLVSFYNNEISEKSEIFDDQFSVERPDGSNFTLKIRSTKLEDSAMYFCASSVRQGVTEAFFGQGTRLTVV.